This T cell receptor (beta chain) was sequenced for a study of CD4 T cells in relation to SARS-CoV-2 and coronaviruses. Study summary: Controls used an HIV-1 Nef peptide pool or no peptide. General study points: Crossreactivity was assessed only for spike protein, not other viral proteins.

Germline-derived CDR1 and CDR2 are SEHNR and FQNEAQ (reference sequence). The CDR3 consists of 14 residues. Trimming cost V 1 base and J 6 bases, with 10 bases left between them. Of note for this clone: Its antigen remains unidentified.

Before the COVID-19 pandemic, during about 2011-2019, CD4+ T cells were taken from unexposed donors. Isolation of CD4+ T cells took place after around eleven days in culture. Testing used SARS-CoV-2 S/N and four cold-coronavirus spikes on unexposed-donor CD4+ T cells, cells permitting. Cultures received half-medium IL-2 refreshes on days 3 and 7. Clones were sequenced by immunoSEQ multiplex PCR, and TCRdb holds only the in-frame ones, with some missing. The data show fewer than 25,000 clones, roughly 80% seen once. This TCR was recovered from a human donor in good health. This sequence joins TRBV7-9 and TRBJ2-1, with D possibly TRBD2 on 6 matching bases. The specimen sequenced was CD4+ T cells from PBMCs, cultured in vitro. In DNA, the CDR3 is TGTGCCAGCAGCTTAGACGCGGGGCCCAATGAGCAGTTCTTC. It codes for CASSLDAGPNEQFF.